Shown below are 13 T cell receptor beta chains from a single sample sequenced in a study of shared T cell receptors in the human thymus. TCRdb's copy holds only in-frame clones and misses some; the assay was immunoSEQ multiplex PCR. The sample shows about 730,000 clones, over 75% of them seen only once. The same data also contributed to another study, on human thymus T cells.

The sample comprised thymocytes. The receptors shown here come from a girl less than two years old with a congenital heart defect.

The chain couples TRBV4-3 to TRBJ1-6; TRBD1 aligns across 9 bases. V lost 0 bases, J lost 11 bases, and 17 bases stayed unmatched. CDR1 and CDR2 (germline): LGHNA, YSLEER. CDR3 length: 19 amino acids. The chain's CDR3 is CASSQDLTLQGQGRAPLHF. In DNA, the CDR3 is TGCGCCAGCAGCCAAGATTTAACCCTGCAGGGACAGGGTCGGGCACCCCTCCACTTT.

The gene calls are TRBV5-1 and TRBJ2-5; TRBD1 matches at 8 bases. CDR1 is SGHRS, CDR2 YFSETQ, per germline. The V and J ends lost 4 bases and 5 bases, in that order; junction bases with no gene match: 19. The CDR3 is 18 amino acids. CDR3 region: CASSAGSPGQGRMETQYF. The CDR3 DNA reads TGCGCCAGCAGCGCGGGTAGCCCAGGACAGGGACGGATGGAGACCCAGTACTTC.

The V gene is TRBV5-1, the J gene TRBJ2-5; TRBD1 matches at 8 bases. This CDR3 is built from 17 residues. Trimming removed 4 bases from V and 3 bases from J; junction bases left unmatched: 14. Germline values: CDR1 SGHRS, CDR2 YFSETQ. The CDR3 coding sequence is TGCGCCAGCAGCGTGAAGGACAGGGAGAATACTAAAGAGACCCAGTACTTC. This sequence encodes CASSVKDRENTKETQYF.

This chain uses TRBV6-5 with TRBJ2-1; the match to TRBD1 covers 8 bases. Trimming took 7 bases from V and 7 from J; bases not matched to a gene: 6. The CDR3 extends over 13 amino acids. Germline CDR1 reads MNHEY; CDR2 reads SVGAGI. The CDR3 nucleotides are TGTGCCAGCAAGCAGGGGGCGGTAAATGAGCAGTTCTTC. This codes for CASKQGAVNEQFF.

The genes are TRBV11-2 and TRBJ1-1; no clear D. Trimming stripped 5 bases from V and 9 bases from J, with 22 bases between. Per the germline V gene, CDR1 is SGHAT and CDR2 is FQNNGV. The CDR3 consists of 15 residues. The CDR3 nucleotides are TGTGCCAGCAGCCACCTCGAGGGAGTCGAGTTAAAAGCTTTCTTT. This codes for CASSHLEGVELKAFF.

This clone has a handful of counts. V gene TRBV4-1 combines with J gene TRBJ1-4; 7 bases match TRBD1. With V trimmed by 3 bases and J by 0 bases, 10 bases remained unmatched. CDR3 size: 18 residues. Germline V gene lookup returns CDR1 MGHRA and CDR2 YSYEKL. The CDR3 is CASSQTRDSLSTNEKLFF. CDR3 DNA: TGCGCCAGCAGCCAGACCCGGGACAGTCTCTCAACTAATGAAAAACTGTTTTTT.

The chain links TRBV6-1 to TRBJ2-7; TRBD2 matches 11 bases. This CDR3 region has 15 residues. V was pared by 3 bases and J by 2 bases, with 3 bases of the junction left unmatched. CDR1 and CDR2 from the germline V gene are MNHNS and SASEGT. CDR3 sequence: CASSELAGGPYEQYF. The CDR3 nucleotides read TGTGCCAGCAGTGAGCTAGCGGGGGGCCCCTACGAGCAGTACTTC.

The CDR3 region is CASSYPGTDPTNEKLFF. The DNA for the CDR3 is TGTGCCAGCAGTTACCCCGGGACAGACCCAACTAATGAAAAACTGTTTTTT. This rearrangement joins TRBV28 to TRBJ1-4, with 7 nucleotides matching TRBD1. CDR1 and CDR2 (germline): MDHEN, SYDVKM. The CDR3 sequence is 17 residues long. The V gene end was trimmed by 4 bases and the J gene end by 0 bases; junction bases not matched to a gene: 8.

V usage is TRBV6-1 and J usage is TRBJ2-3, with a weak D call TRBD2 (5 bases). V lost 2 bases and J 0 bases, leaving 21 bases between the germline ends. From germline, CDR1 is MNHNS and CDR2 SASEGT. This CDR3 has 19 residues. CDR3: CASSERGSEVLSSTDTQYF. The CDR3 DNA reads TGTGCCAGCAGTGAAAGAGGTAGCGAAGTCCTCTCTAGCACAGATACGCAGTATTTT.

The V call is TRBV7-2, the J call TRBJ2-2, with D uncertain. The germline CDR1 and CDR2 sequences are SGHTA and FQGNSA. This CDR3 has 14 amino acids. Trimming removed 0 bases at V and 3 bases at J, with 5 bases between. CDR3 in amino acids: CASSLARDTGELFF. CDR3 nucleotide sequence: TGTGCCAGCAGCTTAGCGCGCGACACCGGGGAGCTGTTTTTT.

The chain has TRBV27 and TRBJ1-2, with TRBD1 identical over 11 bases. The germline gives CDR1 MNHEY, CDR2 SMNVEV (reference sequence). The CDR3 is 12 residues long. The J segment lost 5 bases and the V segment lost 9 bases, leaving 2 bases of the junction unmatched. CDR3 residues: CARGQGAYGYTF. The CDR3 coding sequence is TGTGCCAGAGGACAGGGGGCGTATGGCTACACCTTC.

The rearrangement uses TRBV14 and TRBJ2-4, with D unclear. The CDR3 contains 13 residues. Germline V CDR1 and CDR2: SGHDN, FVKESK. Trimming pared 2 bases from V and 11 bases from J, leaving 13 bases between. The CDR3 loop is CASSQLPSQFQYF. CDR3 DNA sequence: TGTGCCAGCAGCCAATTGCCGTCGCAGTTTCAGTACTTC.

This clone was seen just once. The chain's CDR3 is CASSTTRIYNEQFF. DNA of the CDR3: TGTGCCAGCTCAACCACGAGGATTTACAATGAGCAGTTCTTC. This sequence joins TRBV18 and TRBJ2-1; no firm D call. CDR1 KGHSH and CDR2 LQKENI come from the germline V gene. The CDR3 runs 14 residues. V shed 5 bases and J shed 4 bases, with 12 bases lying between them.